What follows are 20 T cell receptor beta chains derived from one specimen sequenced in a study of OX40 agonist ivuxolimab in advanced cancers. Repertoires were generated with immunoSEQ multiplex PCR, while TCRdb's copy carries only in-frame clones and drops some. The data contain more than 65,000 clones, roughly 90% of them seen just once; the ten biggest clones take up around 0.4%. Sequencing was performed on CD4+ or CD8+ T cells sorted from blood, taken in a trial of the OX40 agonist ivuxolimab. These receptors all stem from an adult with an advanced solid tumor such as melanoma, head and neck, liver or kidney cancer.

The chain links TRBV5-6 to TRBJ2-2; 10 bases are a match to TRBD1. Looked up from germline, CDR1 is SGHDT and CDR2 is YYEEEE. Trimming removed 4 bases from V and 3 bases from J; junction bases left unmatched: 15. This CDR3 is 19 amino acids long. The chain's CDR3 is CASSRQTGGAGLYTGELFF. As DNA, the CDR3 is TGTGCCAGCAGCAGACAGACAGGGGGCGCAGGACTTTACACCGGGGAGCTGTTTTTT.

The rearrangement joins TRBV10-3 to TRBJ2-7; D is perhaps TRBD1 or TRBD2 (5 bases each). V lost 5 bases and J 7 bases, leaving 12 bases between the germline ends. Germline V CDR1 and CDR2: ENHRY, SYGVKD. The CDR3 consists of 12 residues. The CDR3 DNA reads as TGTGCCATCAGTTCAGGGTCGGGGGAGCAGTACTTC. It specifies CAISSGSGEQYF.

This chain links TRBV6-5 with TRBJ2-1, with 8 bases that match TRBD1. The CDR3 spans 12 residues. CDR1 is MNHEY and CDR2 is SVGAGI in the germline V gene. The V segment lost 5 bases and the J segment 7 bases; nucleotides outside the gene matches: 1. The CDR3: CASSRTGNEQFF. DNA of the CDR3: TGTGCCAGCAGTCGGACAGGGAATGAGCAGTTCTTC.

This chain joins TRBV5-4 and TRBJ2-5, with TRBD2 as a possible D gene (5 bases). V was cut by 4 bases and J by 4 bases, with 17 bases left in between. The CDR3 runs to 15 residues. CDR1 and CDR2 from the germline V gene are SGHNT and YYREEE (reference sequence). The CDR3 reads CASSGDLARPETQYF. DNA of the CDR3: TGTGCCAGCAGCGGAGACCTAGCCCGCCCAGAGACCCAGTACTTC.

V usage is TRBV9 and J usage is TRBJ2-1; D might be TRBD1 (6 bases). CDR1 and CDR2 (germline): SGDLS, YYNGEE. The CDR3 sequence is 15 residues long. Trimming removed 0 bases from V and 5 bases from J, with 12 bases in between. CDR3 DNA: TGTGCCAGCAGCGTAGAGGACAGAATAAACAATGAGCAGTTCTTC. Translated: CASSVEDRINNEQFF. The entire variable domain, with the rest obtained from reference TRBV9 and TRBJ2-1, is as follows: DSGVTQTPKHLITATGQRVTLRCSPRSGDLSVYWYQQSLDQGLQFLIQYYNGEERAKGNILERFSAQQFPDLHSELNLSSLELGDSALYFCASSVEDRINNEQFFGPGTRLTVL.

The chain carries TRBV19 and TRBJ2-1; 7 nucleotides agree with TRBD1. The CDR3 length is 13 residues. V trimming: 6 bases; J trimming: 10 bases; junction bases outside the gene matches: 9. The germline gives CDR1 LNHDA, CDR2 SQIVND (reference sequence). CDR3 sequence: CASRTGASREQFF. Here the CDR3 DNA reads TGTGCCAGTAGAACAGGGGCCAGCCGGGAGCAGTTCTTC.

The gene calls are TRBV7-8 and TRBJ1-3; TRBD1 aligns across 8 bases. The V segment lost 2 bases and the J segment 3 bases; nucleotides outside the gene matches: 3. This CDR3 region has 15 residues. Germline V gives CDR1 SGHVS, CDR2 FQNEAQ. CDR3 amino acids: CASSLQGAIGNTIYF. Written as DNA, the CDR3 is TGTGCCAGCAGCTTACAGGGGGCCATTGGAAACACCATATATTTT.

The V and J genes are TRBV11-2 and TRBJ2-1, with a tentative D call TRBD2 (6 bases). V lost 6 bases and J lost 9, with 21 bases in between. This CDR3 has 15 amino acids. In germline, CDR1 is SGHAT, CDR2 FQNNGV. CDR3 nucleotides: TGTGCCAGCAGTTCCTCTAGGGGAGGAAGTACTGAGCAGTTCTTC. Its translation is CASSSSRGGSTEQFF.

This rearrangement joins TRBV5-8 to TRBJ2-7; D is perhaps TRBD2 (6 bases). CDR1 is SGHTS and CDR2 is YDEGEE in the germline V gene. The CDR3 covers 14 residues. V lost 4 bases and J 1 base, leaving 12 bases between the germline ends. CDR3 residues: CASSRDGSSYEQYF. The CDR3 coding sequence is TGTGCCAGCAGCCGGGACGGGAGTTCCTACGAGCAGTACTTC.

CDR3 protein: CAISENRGNYGYTF. CDR3 nucleotide sequence: TGTGCCATCAGTGAGAACAGGGGGAACTATGGCTACACCTTC. This sequence joins TRBV10-3 and TRBJ1-2; the match to TRBD1 covers 8 bases. CDR3 size: 14 residues. The germline gives CDR1 ENHRY, CDR2 SYGVKD. J gave up 2 bases and V 2 bases, and 1 base lay outside the gene matches.

CDR3 region: CASSPAPPSSVHDTQYF. The CDR3 DNA sequence: TGTGCCAGCAGCCCGGCCCCTCCTTCTAGCGTGCACGATACGCAGTATTTT. The chain links TRBV9 to TRBJ2-3; TRBD2 might be the D (6 bases). Germline loops: CDR1 SGDLS, CDR2 YYNGEE. This CDR3 contains 17 residues. V lost 4 bases and J lost 6, with 24 bases in between.

The chain joins TRBV5-6 to TRBJ1-2; TRBD1 matches 7 bases. The germline V gene encodes CDR1 SGHDT and CDR2 YYEEEE. The CDR3 contains 15 residues. V lost 3 bases, J lost 4 bases, and 9 bases stayed unmatched. Here the CDR3 DNA reads TGTGCCAGCAGCTATGGACAGGTCCCACGCTATGGCTACACCTTC. Translated: CASSYGQVPRYGYTF.

The J gene is TRBJ2-7, the V gene TRBV11-3; 9 bases line up with TRBD2. CDR3 length: 15 amino acids. V shed 10 bases, J shed 4 bases, and the junction held 14 bases outside the gene matches. Germline CDR1 is SGHNT and CDR2 is YENEEA. The CDR3 spells CANPPSGRSGYEQYF. The CDR3 DNA reads as TGTGCCAACCCGCCGAGCGGGAGGTCGGGTTACGAGCAGTACTTC. Filled out from reference TRBV11-3 and TRBJ2-7, the complete variable domain reads EAGVVQSPRYKIIEKKQPVAFWCNPISGHNTLYWYLQNLGQGPELLIRYENEEAVDDSQLPKDRFSAERLKGVDSTLKIQPAELGDSAVYLCANPPSGRSGYEQYFGPGTRLTVT.

The chain couples TRBV7-2 to TRBJ2-5; 10 nucleotides align to TRBD2. Germline CDR1 reads SGHTA; CDR2 reads FQGNSA. J lost 4 bases, V lost 8 bases, and 7 bases had no gene match. This CDR3 contains 14 residues. CDR3: CASERGGEGETQYF. The CDR3, as DNA: TGTGCCAGCGAGCGGGGGGGTGAGGGAGAGACCCAGTACTTC.

This chain uses TRBV6-5 with TRBJ1-1; weak D call: TRBD1 (6 bases). The germline V gene encodes CDR1 MNHEY and CDR2 SVGAGI. There are 11 residues in the CDR3. Trimming took 10 bases from V and 6 from J, leaving 12 bases between them. The CDR3: CATGGLAEAFF. Here the CDR3 DNA reads TGTGCCACCGGGGGGCTCGCTGAAGCTTTCTTT.

This rearrangement joins TRBV19 to TRBJ1-5; 8 positions agree with TRBD1. Germline assignment: CDR1 LNHDA and CDR2 SQIVND (reference sequence). With 2 bases clipped from V and 4 bases from J, the junction kept 10 bases outside the gene matches. This CDR3 comprises 17 residues. CDR3 coding DNA: TGTGCCAGTAGTATAACCGGGACAGGATTCGGTAATCAGCCCCAGCATTTT. Protein sequence: CASSITGTGFGNQPQHF.

The rearrangement uses TRBV19 and TRBJ2-1, with D tentatively TRBD1 (5 bases). Per germline, CDR1 LNHDA and CDR2 SQIVND (reference sequence). V dropped 1 base and J dropped 3 bases, with 16 bases sitting between them. The CDR3 covers 17 residues. Here the CDR3 DNA reads TGTGCCAGTAGTATAGGAGACAGCCCACCCTTCTACAATGAGCAGTTCTTC. Its protein product is CASSIGDSPPFYNEQFF.

The V call is TRBV6-4, the J call TRBJ1-6, with 9 bases aligning to TRBD1. Losses at the gene ends were 6 bases for V and 7 bases for J; bases not matched to a gene: 7. This CDR3 is 15 amino acids long. Germline V gene lookup returns CDR1 MRHNA and CDR2 SNTAGT. CDR3 sequence: CASRDDRGSNSPLHF. In nucleotides, the CDR3 is TGTGCCAGCAGGGACGACAGGGGGTCGAATTCACCCCTCCACTTT.

The chain uses TRBV10-3 and TRBJ2-3; D is undetermined. Germline lookup yields CDR1 ENHRY and CDR2 SYGVKD. V shed 0 bases and J shed 1 base, with 11 bases lying between them. There are 16 residues in the CDR3. The CDR3 nucleotides read TGTGCCATCAGTGAGTCGATTAGTAAGGGCACAGATACGCAGTATTTT. It is translated as CAISESISKGTDTQYF.

This chain connects TRBV27 to TRBJ2-1; D unclear. CDR1 is MNHEY and CDR2 is SMNVEV in the germline V gene (reference sequence). This CDR3 is built from 14 residues. V dropped 4 bases and J dropped 4 bases, with 11 bases sitting between them. Written as DNA, the CDR3 is TGTGCCAGCAGTTCCTTCTGGAAATACAATGAGCAGTTCTTC. Its protein is CASSSFWKYNEQFF.